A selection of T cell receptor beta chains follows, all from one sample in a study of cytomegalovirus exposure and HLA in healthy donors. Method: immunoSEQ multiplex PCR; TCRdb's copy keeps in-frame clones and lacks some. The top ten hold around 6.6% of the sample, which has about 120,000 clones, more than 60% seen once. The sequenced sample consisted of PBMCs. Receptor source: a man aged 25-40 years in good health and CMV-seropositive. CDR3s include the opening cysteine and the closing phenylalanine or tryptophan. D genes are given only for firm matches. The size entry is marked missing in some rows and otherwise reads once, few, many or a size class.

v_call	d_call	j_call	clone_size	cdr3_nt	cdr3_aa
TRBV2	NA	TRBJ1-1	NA	TGTGCCAGCAACCCCCGGGTATCGAACACTGAAGCTTTCTTT	CASNPRVSNTEAFF
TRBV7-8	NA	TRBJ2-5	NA	TGTGCCAGCAGCAAGCCCTGGGGGCGCCGGGAGACCCAGTACTTC	CASSKPWGRRETQYF
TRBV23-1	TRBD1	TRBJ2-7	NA	TGCGCCAGCAGTCAATACCTTTCTGTGGGGACAGGGAGGACCGAGCAGTACTTC	CASSQYLSVGTGRTEQYF
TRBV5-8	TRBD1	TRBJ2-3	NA	TGTGCCAGCAGCCGACTCGACAGGGGGGCCCGCACAGATACGCAGTATTTT	CASSRLDRGARTDTQYF
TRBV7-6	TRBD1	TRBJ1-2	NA	TGTGCCAGCAGCTGGGGGACAGCGAGCTCTAACTATGGCTACACCTTC	CASSWGTASSNYGYTF
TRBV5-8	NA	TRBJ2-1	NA	TGTGCCAGCAGCCCCCCAGGACTACTCGAGGGTGAGCAGTTCTTC	CASSPPGLLEGEQFF
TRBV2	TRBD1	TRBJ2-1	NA	TGTGCCAGCAGTAGGACAGGGGGCTCCTACAATGAGCAGTTCTTC	CASSRTGGSYNEQFF
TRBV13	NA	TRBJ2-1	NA	TGTGCCAGCAGCTCCTCCCCCGGGGGAAATATCAATGAGCAGTTCTTC	CASSSSPGGNINEQFF
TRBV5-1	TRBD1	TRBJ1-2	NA	TGCGCCAGCAGCTGGACAGGGGGTGATGGCTACACCTTC	CASSWTGGDGYTF
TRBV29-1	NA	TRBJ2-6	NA	TGCAGCGTTGATTTTCTATCTGGGGCCAACGTCCTGACTTTC	CSVDFLSGANVLTF
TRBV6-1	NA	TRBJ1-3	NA	TGTGCCAGCCTGACTCCGGGGGGCACCATATATTTT	CASLTPGGTIYF
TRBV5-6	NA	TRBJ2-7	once	TGTGCCAGCAGCTTGCTTTACAGGGACGAGCAGTACTTC	CASSLLYRDEQYF
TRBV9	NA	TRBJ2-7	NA	TGTGCCAGCAGCGGAGGTGGAGGGGTCTACGAGCAGTACTTC	CASSGGGGVYEQYF
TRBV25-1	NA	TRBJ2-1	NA	TGTGCCAGCAGTGAACGGTATGAGCAGTTCTTC	CASSERYEQFF
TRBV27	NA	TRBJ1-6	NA	TGTGCCAGCAGGGTGGGCGCGGGTAATTCACCCCTCCACTTT	CASRVGAGNSPLHF
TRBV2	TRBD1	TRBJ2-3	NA	TGTGCCAGCAGTACAGGGGAAACGACAGATACGCAGTATTTT	CASSTGETTDTQYF
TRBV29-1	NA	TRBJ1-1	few	TGCAGCGGTGGACAGATGAACACTGAAGCTTTCTTT	CSGGQMNTEAFF
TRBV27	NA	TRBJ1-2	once	TGTGCCACCGCCAAAGGACATCAGGACTATGGCTACACCTTC	CATAKGHQDYGYTF
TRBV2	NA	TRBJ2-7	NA	TGTGCCAGCGAAGATTCAATGTACTCCCTCGAGCAGTACTTC	CASEDSMYSLEQYF
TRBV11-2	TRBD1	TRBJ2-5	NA	TGTGCCAGCAGCACTCCGACAGGGCAAGAGACCCAGTACTTC	CASSTPTGQETQYF
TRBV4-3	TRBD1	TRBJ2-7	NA	TGCGCCAGCAGCCAGCAGACGACAGGGGGCGAGCAGTACTTC	CASSQQTTGGEQYF
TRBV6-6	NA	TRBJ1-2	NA	TGTGCCAGCAGTTCCCCCCCGGGGTATGGCTACACCTTC	CASSSPPGYGYTF